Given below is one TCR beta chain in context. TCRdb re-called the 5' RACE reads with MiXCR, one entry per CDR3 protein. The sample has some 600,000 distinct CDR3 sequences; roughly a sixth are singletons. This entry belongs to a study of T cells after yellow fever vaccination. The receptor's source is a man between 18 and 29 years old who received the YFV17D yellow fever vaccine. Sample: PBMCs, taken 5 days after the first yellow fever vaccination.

CDR3 protein: CASSDGRDEKLFF. DNA for the CDR3: TGTGCCAGCAGCGACGGACGGGATGAAAAACTGTTTTTT. The chain has TRBV6-1 and TRBJ1-4; unclear D gene. The CDR3 loop spans 13 amino acids. Trimming removed 6 bases at V and 6 bases at J, with 11 bases between. CDR1 is MNHNS and CDR2 is SASEGT in the germline V gene.